This T cell receptor beta chain was captured by sequencing in a study of breast tumors, draining lymph nodes, adjacent tissues. Whole-study findings and limits: Tumor T cell lymph node origin was a supported hypothesis, not proven. Tumor and nontumor repertoires were significantly more similar in luminal-like than in basal-like breast cancer. Most tumor T cells seemingly derive from lymph node, then expand in tumor. Tumors had less TCR diversity than lymph nodes, more than nontumor tissue.

With respect to this clonotype: Its antigen is as yet unknown.

Samples came from axillary lymph nodes draining the breast cancer. Each CDR3 protein gets one entry after TCRdb re-called the multiplex PCR reads with MiXCR. This sample has some 250,000 distinct CDR3 sequences, with around 35% found just once. V dropped 3 bases and J dropped 2 bases, with 13 bases sitting between them. CDR3 length: 15 residues. From germline, CDR1 is SGHVS and CDR2 FNYEAQ. The receptor was derived from a female donor with breast cancer. Some clones in this sample may be carry-over from other donors' samples. The chain recombines TRBV7-6 with TRBJ2-5; a possible D gene is TRBD1 (6 bases). Sequenced material: axillary lymph node tissue. The CDR3 sequence is CASSLGSGVQETQYF. CDR3 in DNA: TGTGCCAGCAGCTTGGGTTCAGGGGTACAAGAGACCCAGTACTTC.